The clone carrying this T cell receptor beta chain was detected many times. Its antigen remains unidentified. This record belongs to a study of T cells in Graves' hyperthyroidism and ophthalmopathy. Study-wide findings and caveats: Ophthalmopathy, as predicted by the model, came a median 6.5 months after the prediction.

RNA transcripts yielded amplified TCR beta CDR3 regions. In the first-round RT-PCR of the TCR CDR3, the HTBI primer set was used. TCRdb called the multiplex PCR reads again in MiXCR, with one record for every CDR3 protein. The table has a few hundred thousand distinct CDR3 sequences, 14% to 15% seen once. The germline CDR1 and CDR2 sequences are SNHLY and FYNNEI. The CDR3 is 16 residues long. V gave up 6 bases and J gave up 0 bases, with 15 bases separating them. Each patient was aged 18 to 65 and had newly diagnosed hyperthyroidism of under 2 months' duration. Pregnant or lactating patients were excluded, as were those with uncontrolled infection or other autoimmune disease.

V usage is TRBV2 and J usage is TRBJ2-1; D might be TRBD1 (6 bases). The sample comprised blood. This sequence was found in a woman aged 30 to 39 with Graves' hyperthyroidism. The CDR3 region has the DNA TGTGCCAGCAGGCTCGCAGGGACAAGCTCCTACAATGAGCAGTTCTTC. Its protein product is CASRLAGTSSYNEQFF.